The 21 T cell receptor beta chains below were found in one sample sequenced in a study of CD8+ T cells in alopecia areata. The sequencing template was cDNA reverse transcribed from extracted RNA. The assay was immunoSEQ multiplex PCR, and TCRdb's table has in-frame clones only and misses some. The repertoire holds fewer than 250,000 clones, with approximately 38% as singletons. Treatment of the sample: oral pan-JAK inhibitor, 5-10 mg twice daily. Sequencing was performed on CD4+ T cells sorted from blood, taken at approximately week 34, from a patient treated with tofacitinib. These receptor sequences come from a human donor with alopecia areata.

CDR3 region: CASSLRGLAESYNEQFF. CDR3 coding DNA: TGCGCCAGCAGCCTCAGAGGACTAGCGGAGAGCTACAATGAGCAGTTCTTC. V gene TRBV5-1 combines with J gene TRBJ2-1, with 10 bases matching TRBD2. J gave up 3 bases and V 4 bases, and 10 bases lay outside the gene matches. Germline V gene lookup returns CDR1 SGHRS and CDR2 YFSETQ. The CDR3 is 17 residues long. Supplemented by reference TRBV5-1 and TRBJ2-1, the full variable domain reads KAGVTQTPRYLIKTRGQQVTLSCSPISGHRSVSWYQQTPGQGLQFLFEYFSETQRNKGNFPGRFSGRQFSNSRSEMNVSTLELGDSALYLCASSLRGLAESYNEQFFGPGTRLTVL.

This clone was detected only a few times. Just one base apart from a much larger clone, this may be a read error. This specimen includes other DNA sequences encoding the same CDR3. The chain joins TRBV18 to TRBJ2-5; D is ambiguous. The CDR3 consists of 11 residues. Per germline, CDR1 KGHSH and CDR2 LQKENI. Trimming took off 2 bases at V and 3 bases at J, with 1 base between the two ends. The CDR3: CASSPKETQYF. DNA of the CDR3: TGTGCCAGCTCACCAAAAGAGACCCAGTACTTC. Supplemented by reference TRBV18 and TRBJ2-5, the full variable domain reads NAGVMQNPRHLVRRRGQEARLRCSPMKGHSHVYWYRQLPEEGLKFMVYLQKENIIDESGMPKERFSAEFPKEGPSILRIQQVVRGDSAAYFCASSPKETQYFGPGTRLLVL.

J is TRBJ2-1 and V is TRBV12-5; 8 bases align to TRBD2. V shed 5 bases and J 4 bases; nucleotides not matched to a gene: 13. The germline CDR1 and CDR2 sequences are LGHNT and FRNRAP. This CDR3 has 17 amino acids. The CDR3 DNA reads TGTGCTAGTGGTCTAACGGGTCTAAGCGGGAGATACAATGAGCAGTTCTTC. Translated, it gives CASGLTGLSGRYNEQFF.

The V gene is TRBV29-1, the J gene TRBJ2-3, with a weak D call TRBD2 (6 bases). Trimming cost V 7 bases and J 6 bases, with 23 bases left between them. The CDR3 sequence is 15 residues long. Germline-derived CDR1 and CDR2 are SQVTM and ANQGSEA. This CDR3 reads CSAGPGESGKDTQYF. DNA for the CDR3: TGCAGCGCTGGGCCGGGGGAGAGTGGTAAGGATACGCAGTATTTT.

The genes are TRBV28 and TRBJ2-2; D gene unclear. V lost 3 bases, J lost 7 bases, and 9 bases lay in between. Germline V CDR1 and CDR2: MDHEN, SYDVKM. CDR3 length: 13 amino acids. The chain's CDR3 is CASSFSTLGELFF. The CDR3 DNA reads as TGTGCCAGCAGTTTCTCCACGCTCGGGGAGCTGTTTTTT.

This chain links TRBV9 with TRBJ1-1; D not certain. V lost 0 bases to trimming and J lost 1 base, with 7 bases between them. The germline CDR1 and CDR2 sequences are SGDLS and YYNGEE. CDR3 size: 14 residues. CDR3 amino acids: CASSVGPGNTEAFF. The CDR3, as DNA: TGTGCCAGCAGCGTAGGGCCAGGGAACACTGAAGCTTTCTTT.

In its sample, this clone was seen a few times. The CDR3 loop is CASSLVQGEGETQYF. The CDR3 DNA sequence: TGCGCCAGCAGCTTGGTTCAGGGTGAGGGAGAGACCCAGTACTTC. This chain uses TRBV5-1 with TRBJ2-5; D may be TRBD1 or TRBD2 (5 bases each). CDR1 is SGHRS and CDR2 is YFSETQ in the germline V gene. V shed 0 bases and J shed 4 bases, with 13 bases lying between them. The CDR3 totals 15 residues. The entire variable domain, with the rest obtained from reference TRBV5-1 and TRBJ2-5, is as follows: KAGVTQTPRYLIKTRGQQVTLSCSPISGHRSVSWYQQTPGQGLQFLFEYFSETQRNKGNFPGRFSGRQFSNSRSEMNVSTLELGDSALYLCASSLVQGEGETQYFGPGTRLLVL.

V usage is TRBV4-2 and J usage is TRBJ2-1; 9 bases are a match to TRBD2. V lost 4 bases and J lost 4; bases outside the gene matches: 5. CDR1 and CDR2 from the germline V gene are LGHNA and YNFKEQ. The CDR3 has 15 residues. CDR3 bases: TGTGCCAGCAGCCGACGACTAGCGGAATACAATGAGCAGTTCTTC. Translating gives CASSRRLAEYNEQFF.

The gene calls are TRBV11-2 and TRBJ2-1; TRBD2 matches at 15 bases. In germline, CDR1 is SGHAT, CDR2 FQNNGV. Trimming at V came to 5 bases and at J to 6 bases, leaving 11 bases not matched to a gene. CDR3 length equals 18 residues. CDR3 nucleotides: TGTGCCAGCAGCCCCCACCCGGGACTAGCGGGAGGTCTCAATGAGCAGTTCTTC. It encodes CASSPHPGLAGGLNEQFF.

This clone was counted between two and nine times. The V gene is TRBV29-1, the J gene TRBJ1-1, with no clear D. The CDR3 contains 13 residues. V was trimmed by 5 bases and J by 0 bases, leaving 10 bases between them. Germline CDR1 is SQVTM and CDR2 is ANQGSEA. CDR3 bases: TGCAGCGTTTCTTCGCCACTGAACACTGAAGCTTTCTTT. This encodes CSVSSPLNTEAFF.

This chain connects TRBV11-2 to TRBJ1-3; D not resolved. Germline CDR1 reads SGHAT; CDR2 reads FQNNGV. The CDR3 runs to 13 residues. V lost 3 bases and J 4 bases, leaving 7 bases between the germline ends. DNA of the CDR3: TGTGCCAGCAGCTTTGGAGGGGGAAACACCATATATTTT. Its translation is CASSFGGGNTIYF.

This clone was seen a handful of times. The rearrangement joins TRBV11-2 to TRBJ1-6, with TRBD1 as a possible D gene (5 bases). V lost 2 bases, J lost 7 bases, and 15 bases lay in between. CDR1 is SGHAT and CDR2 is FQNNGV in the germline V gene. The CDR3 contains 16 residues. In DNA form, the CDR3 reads TGTGCCAGCAGCTTATCAGGGTTCGGTACCAATTCACCCCTCCACTTT. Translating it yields CASSLSGFGTNSPLHF.

In DNA form, the CDR3 reads TGCGCCAGCAGCTTCACCTCCGGACAGGGGGTCTACGAGCAGTACTTC. This gives the protein CASSFTSGQGVYEQYF. This chain uses TRBV5-1 with TRBJ2-7; TRBD1 aligns across 10 bases. In germline, CDR1 is SGHRS, CDR2 YFSETQ. With 2 bases clipped from V and 3 bases from J, the junction kept 8 bases outside the gene matches. The CDR3 runs to 16 residues.

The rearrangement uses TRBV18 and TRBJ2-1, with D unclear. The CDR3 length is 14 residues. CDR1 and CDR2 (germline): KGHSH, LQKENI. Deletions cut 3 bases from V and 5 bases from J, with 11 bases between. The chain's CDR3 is CASSPGQAHNEQFF. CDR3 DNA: TGTGCCAGCTCACCCGGGCAGGCCCACAATGAGCAGTTCTTC.

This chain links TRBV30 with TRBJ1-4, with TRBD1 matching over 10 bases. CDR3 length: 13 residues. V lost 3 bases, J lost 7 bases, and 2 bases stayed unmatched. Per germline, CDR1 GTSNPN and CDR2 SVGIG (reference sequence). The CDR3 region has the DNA TGTGCCTGGAGCCGGGACAGGGGTGAAAAACTGTTTTTT. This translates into CAWSRDRGEKLFF. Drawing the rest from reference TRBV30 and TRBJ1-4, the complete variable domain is SQTIHQWPATLVQPVGSPLSLECTVEGTSNPNLYWYRQAAGRGLQLLFYSVGIGQISSEVPQNLSASRPQDRQFILSSKKLLLSDSGFYLCAWSRDRGEKLFFGSGTQLSVL.

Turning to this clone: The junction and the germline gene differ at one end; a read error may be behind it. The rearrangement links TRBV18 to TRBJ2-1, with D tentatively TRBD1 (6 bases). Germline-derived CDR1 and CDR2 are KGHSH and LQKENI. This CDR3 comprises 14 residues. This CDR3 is CASSPPDSNNEQFF. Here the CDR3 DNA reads TGTGCCAGCTCCCCACCGGACAGCAACAATGAGCAGTTCTTC. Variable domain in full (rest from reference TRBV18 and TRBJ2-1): NAGVMQNPRHLVRRRGQEARLRCSPMKGHSHVYWYRQLPEEGLKFMVYLQKENIIDESGMPKERFSAEFPKEGPSILRIQQVVRGDSAAYFCASSPPDSNNEQFFGPGTRLTVL.

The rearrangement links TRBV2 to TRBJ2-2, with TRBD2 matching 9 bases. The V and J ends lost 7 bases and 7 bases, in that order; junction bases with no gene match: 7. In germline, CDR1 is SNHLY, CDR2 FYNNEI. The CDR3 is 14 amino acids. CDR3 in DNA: TGTGCCAGCAATCCGCTAGCGGGGCGCGGGGAGCTGTTTTTT. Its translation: CASNPLAGRGELFF.

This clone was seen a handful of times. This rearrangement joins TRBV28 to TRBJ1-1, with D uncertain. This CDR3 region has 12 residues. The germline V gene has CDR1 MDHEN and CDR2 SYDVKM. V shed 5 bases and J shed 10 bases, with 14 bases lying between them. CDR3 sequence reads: CASSTLSGSAFF. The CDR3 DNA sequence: TGTGCCAGCAGTACACTTTCTGGGTCAGCTTTCTTT.

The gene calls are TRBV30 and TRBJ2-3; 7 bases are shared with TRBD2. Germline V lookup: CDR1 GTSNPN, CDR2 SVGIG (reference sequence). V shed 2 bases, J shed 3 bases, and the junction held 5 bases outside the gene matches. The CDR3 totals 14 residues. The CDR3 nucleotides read TGTGCCTGGAGTCGTCGAGCGGGAACAGATACGCAGTATTTT. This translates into CAWSRRAGTDTQYF.

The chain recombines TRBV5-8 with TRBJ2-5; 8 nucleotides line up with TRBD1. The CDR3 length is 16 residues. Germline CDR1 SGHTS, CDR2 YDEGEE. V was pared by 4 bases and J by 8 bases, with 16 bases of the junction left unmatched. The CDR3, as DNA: TGTGCCAGCAGCCTTCACCAGGGGGCAAGTTCGACAACCCAGTACTTC. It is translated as CASSLHQGASSTTQYF.

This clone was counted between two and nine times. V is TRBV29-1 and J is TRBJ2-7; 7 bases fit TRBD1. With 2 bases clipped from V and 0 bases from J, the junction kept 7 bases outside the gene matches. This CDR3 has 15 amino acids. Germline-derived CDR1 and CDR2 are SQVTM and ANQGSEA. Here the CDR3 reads CSVEKGTASSYEQYF. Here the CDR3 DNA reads TGCAGCGTTGAAAAGGGGACAGCGAGCTCCTACGAGCAGTACTTC.